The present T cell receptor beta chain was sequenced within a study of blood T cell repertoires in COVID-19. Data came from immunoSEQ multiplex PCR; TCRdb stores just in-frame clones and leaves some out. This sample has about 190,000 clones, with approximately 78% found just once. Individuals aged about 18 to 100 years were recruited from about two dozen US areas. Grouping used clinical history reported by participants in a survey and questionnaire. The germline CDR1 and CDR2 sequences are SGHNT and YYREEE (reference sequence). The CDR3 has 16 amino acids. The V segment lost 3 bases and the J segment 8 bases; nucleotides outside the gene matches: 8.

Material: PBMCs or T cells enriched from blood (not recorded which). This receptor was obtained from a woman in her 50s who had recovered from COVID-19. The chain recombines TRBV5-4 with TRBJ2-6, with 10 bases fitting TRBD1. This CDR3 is CASSSMRDRGTNVLTF. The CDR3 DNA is TGTGCCAGCAGCTCCATGCGGGACAGGGGAACCAACGTCCTGACTTTC.